The 30 T cell receptor beta chains below were found in one sample sequenced in a study of shared clonotypes between healthy human individuals. Profiled with immunoSEQ multiplex PCR; TCRdb holds only in-frame clones, not every one. The sample includes about 1.1 million clones, about 84% of them seen just once. Sample: memory CD4+ T cells from PBMCs. The subset: CD45RA-negative fraction. These receptors were obtained from a man between 18 and 29 years old in good health. Some clones in this sample may be carry-over from other donors' samples.

Many counts were recorded for this clone. The V call is TRBV5-6, the J call TRBJ2-7; 10 bases are a match to TRBD1. The CDR3 is 15 amino acids. With V trimmed by 3 bases and J by 4 bases, 7 bases remained unmatched. Per the germline V gene, CDR1 is SGHDT and CDR2 is YYEEEE. CDR3 nucleotide sequence: TGTGCCAGCAGCTCTGCCGACAGGGGGCGGTACGAGCAGTACTTC. Translating it yields CASSSADRGRYEQYF.

This chain uses TRBV6-6 with TRBJ2-7; 7 nucleotides match TRBD2. After removal of 7 bases from V and 7 bases from J, the junction contained 10 bases not matched to a gene. The CDR3 extends over 13 amino acids. Germline V lookup: CDR1 MNHNY, CDR2 SVGAGI (reference sequence). CDR3 DNA sequence: TGTGCCAGCAATAGCGGGCCTAGGGGTGAGCAGTACTTC. Translated: CASNSGPRGEQYF.

The V and J genes are TRBV5-4 and TRBJ2-5; 11 nucleotides align to TRBD2. The junction had 7 bases not matched to a gene; V was cut back by 1 base and J by 5 bases. CDR1 and CDR2 from the germline V gene are SGHNT and YYREEE (reference sequence). The CDR3 has 16 amino acids. Here the CDR3 DNA reads TGTGCCAGCAGCTTGAAATTAGCGGGAGGGGTGGAGACCCAGTACTTC. It codes for CASSLKLAGGVETQYF.

The chain employs TRBV6-5 and TRBJ2-3, with 7 bases fitting TRBD1. Germline V gives CDR1 MNHEY, CDR2 SVGAGI. The CDR3 sequence is 14 residues long. The J segment lost 2 bases and the V segment lost 6 bases, leaving 5 bases of the junction unmatched. The CDR3 region is CASRLDRYTDTQYF. In DNA form, the CDR3 reads TGTGCCAGCAGACTGGACAGGTACACAGATACGCAGTATTTT.

The V and J genes are TRBV5-1 and TRBJ2-3; no clear D. Germline values: CDR1 SGHRS, CDR2 YFSETQ. Trimming left V 2 bases short and J 2 bases short, with 12 bases between. The length of the CDR3 is 15 residues. This CDR3 reads CASSLSPLNTDTQYF. CDR3 coding DNA: TGCGCCAGCAGCTTATCCCCTTTAAACACAGATACGCAGTATTTT.

On this clone: Different DNA sequences within this sample yield the same CDR3. V and J are TRBV5-1 and TRBJ1-1, with TRBD1 as a possible D gene (5 bases). Germline V CDR1 and CDR2: SGHRS, YFSETQ. This CDR3 has 13 amino acids. V was clipped by 0 bases and J by 4 bases, with 7 bases between them. The CDR3 DNA reads TGCGCCAGCAGCTTGGAAGGGGCCACTGAAGCTTTCTTT. Translation gives CASSLEGATEAFF. The full variable domain, in which reference TRBV5-1 and TRBJ1-1 provide the parts outside the CDR3, is KAGVTQTPRYLIKTRGQQVTLSCSPISGHRSVSWYQQTPGQGLQFLFEYFSETQRNKGNFPGRFSGRQFSNSRSEMNVSTLELGDSALYLCASSLEGATEAFFGQGTRLTVV.

The gene calls are TRBV5-4 and TRBJ1-2; D unclear. Deletions cut 0 bases from V and 8 bases from J, with 14 bases between. The CDR3 has 14 amino acids. The germline V gene encodes CDR1 SGHNT and CDR2 YYREEE (reference sequence). The CDR3 sequence is CASSLAREVGGYTF. CDR3 nucleotides: TGTGCCAGCAGCTTGGCGCGGGAAGTAGGGGGCTACACCTTC.

This chain links TRBV30 with TRBJ2-5, with a possible D match to TRBD2 (5 bases). The DNA end favors TRBJ2-7, so the J call may be wrong. The length of the CDR3 is 12 residues. Germline CDR1 is GTSNPN and CDR2 is SVGIG (reference sequence). CDR3 loop: CAWRGGSYEQYF. CDR3 DNA: TGTGCCTGGAGAGGAGGATCCTACGAGCAGTACTTC.

The chain has TRBV28 and TRBJ1-4; TRBD1 matches 10 bases. The CDR3 runs to 16 residues. Trimming at V came to 6 bases and at J to 3 bases, leaving 7 bases not matched to a gene. Germline-derived CDR1 and CDR2 are MDHEN and SYDVKM. DNA of the CDR3: TGTGCCAGCAGCTCGACAGGGGGCAGCCCTAATGAAAAACTGTTTTTT. Its protein product is CASSSTGGSPNEKLFF.

V gene TRBV5-1 combines with J gene TRBJ2-1; 11 bases match TRBD2. The CDR3 sequence is 16 residues long. J was trimmed by 5 bases and V by 4 bases; bases with no gene match: 8. Per germline, CDR1 SGHRS and CDR2 YFSETQ. The CDR3 region is CASSGLAGGSHNEQFF. As DNA, the CDR3 is TGCGCCAGCAGCGGATTAGCGGGAGGGTCCCACAATGAGCAGTTCTTC.

The CDR3 region has the DNA TGTGCCAGCAGCTTAGCCAAGTCTGGAAACACCATATATTTT. It is translated as CASSLAKSGNTIYF. The V gene is TRBV7-2, the J gene TRBJ1-3; no definite D call. V was shortened by 0 bases and J by 1 base, with 4 bases between the two germline ends. The length of the CDR3 is 14 residues. Germline values: CDR1 SGHTA, CDR2 FQGNSA.

J is TRBJ2-2 and V is TRBV2; tentative D call: TRBD1 (5 bases). Germline CDR1 and CDR2: SNHLY and FYNNEI. The CDR3 consists of 15 residues. The germline V and J ends were trimmed by 2 bases and 4 bases, with 11 bases remaining between them. In DNA form, the CDR3 reads TGTGCCAGCAGTGAAATGCGACAGCGCACCGGGGAGCTGTTTTTT. Amino acids: CASSEMRQRTGELFF.

About this clone itself: A read error may account for a junction end that differs from germline. The chain combines TRBV30 with TRBJ2-1; D uncertain. Germline lookup yields CDR1 GTSNPN and CDR2 SVGIG (reference sequence). This CDR3 comprises 11 residues. The CDR3 bases are TGTGCTTGGAAGAGAGACGATGAGCAGTTCTTC. Translated, it gives CAWKRDDEQFF. The whole variable domain, filled in from reference TRBV30 and TRBJ2-1, reads SQTIHQWPATLVQPVGSPLSLECTVEGTSNPNLYWYRQAAGRGLQLLFYSVGIGQISSEVPQNLSASRPQDRQFILSSKKLLLSDSGFYLCAWKRDDEQFFGPGTRLTVL.

The rearrangement links TRBV28 to TRBJ1-1, with D perhaps TRBD1 (5 bases). This CDR3 has 15 residues. Germline V gene lookup returns CDR1 MDHEN and CDR2 SYDVKM. The V end lost 4 bases, the J end lost 8 bases, and 20 bases lay between the germline ends. CDR3 in DNA: TGTGCCAGCAGTTCTCCTTCTTCGGGGCCGACCGAAGCTTTCTTT. This encodes CASSSPSSGPTEAFF.

This rearrangement joins TRBV2 to TRBJ1-2, with a possible D match to TRBD1 (5 bases). Germline V gene lookup returns CDR1 SNHLY and CDR2 FYNNEI. CDR3 length: 14 amino acids. V was trimmed by 2 bases and J by 4 bases, leaving 11 bases between them. The CDR3 protein is CASSERGQIYGYTF. In DNA, the CDR3 is TGTGCCAGCAGTGAAAGGGGCCAGATCTATGGCTACACCTTC. The full variable domain, in which reference TRBV2 and TRBJ1-2 provide the parts outside the CDR3, is EPEVTQTPSHQVTQMGQEVILRCVPISNHLYFYWYRQILGQKVEFLVSFYNNEISEKSEIFDDQFSVERPDGSNFTLKIRSTKLEDSAMYFCASSERGQIYGYTFGSGTRLTVV.

Remarks on this clone: The sample holds other DNA sequences that translate to the same CDR3. This chain uses TRBV2 with TRBJ2-7, with 8 bases aligning to TRBD1. Germline loops: CDR1 SNHLY, CDR2 FYNNEI. This CDR3 is built from 12 residues. Trimming removed 8 bases from V and 4 bases from J; junction bases left unmatched: 4. CDR3 amino acids: CASGGQGYEQYF. The CDR3 bases are TGTGCCAGCGGAGGACAGGGTTACGAGCAGTACTTC.

V is TRBV2 and J is TRBJ2-6, with 7 bases that match TRBD1. V gave up 7 bases and J gave up 3 bases; unmatched junction bases: 6. The CDR3 has 15 residues. Looked up from germline, CDR1 is SNHLY and CDR2 is FYNNEI. This CDR3 is CASTSQGVGANVLTF. CDR3 nucleotides: TGTGCCAGCACCTCCCAGGGGGTTGGGGCCAACGTCCTGACTTTC.

The rearrangement links TRBV18 to TRBJ2-3; unclear D gene. The CDR3 consists of 15 residues. Germline CDR1 and CDR2: KGHSH and LQKENI. With 3 bases removed from V and 2 bases from J, the gap between germline ends came to 12 bases. The DNA of the CDR3 is TGTGCCAGCTCACCCGCGCAAGACATCACAGATACGCAGTATTTT. Encoded protein: CASSPAQDITDTQYF.

This clone was seen ten or more times. J is TRBJ1-4 and V is TRBV6-1; possible D gene TRBD1, 6 bases. Trimming shortened V by 5 bases and J by 4 bases, and 14 bases separated the two germline ends. Germline V lookup: CDR1 MNHNS, CDR2 SASEGT. The CDR3 spans 15 residues. CDR3: CASSKIRGFNEKLFF. CDR3 nucleotides: TGTGCCAGCAGTAAAATCAGGGGATTTAATGAAAAACTGTTTTTT.

This rearrangement joins TRBV5-1 to TRBJ2-2, with 12 bases that match TRBD2. J was trimmed by 4 bases and V by 5 bases; bases with no gene match: 3. The V gene's germline CDR1 is SGHRS and CDR2 YFSETQ. The CDR3 loop spans 15 amino acids. CDR3 loop: CASRRTSGTTGELFF. CDR3 DNA: TGCGCCAGCAGACGGACTAGCGGGACCACCGGGGAGCTGTTTTTT.

The sample holds a few counts of this clone. This CDR3 is also generated by other DNA sequences in the sample. V usage is TRBV18 and J usage is TRBJ2-7; 13 bases agree with TRBD2. With 2 bases clipped from V and 3 bases from J, the junction kept 1 base outside the gene matches. CDR1 is KGHSH, CDR2 LQKENI, per germline. The CDR3 is 15 amino acids. This CDR3 reads CASSPGLAGDYEQYF. The CDR3 bases are TGTGCCAGCTCACCAGGACTAGCGGGGGACTACGAGCAGTACTTC.

This clone was seen only a few times. The DNA for the CDR3 is TGTGCCTGGAATAGCCTGGGGGAGCAGTACTTC. It specifies CAWNSLGEQYF. This chain links TRBV30 with TRBJ2-7; D not resolved. Germline lookup yields CDR1 GTSNPN and CDR2 SVGIG (reference sequence). Between the trimmed V and J ends, which lost 4 bases and 7 bases, there was a span of 11 bases. There are 11 residues in the CDR3. Full variable domain (missing parts from reference TRBV30 and TRBJ2-7): SQTIHQWPATLVQPVGSPLSLECTVEGTSNPNLYWYRQAAGRGLQLLFYSVGIGQISSEVPQNLSASRPQDRQFILSSKKLLLSDSGFYLCAWNSLGEQYFGPGTRLTVT.

With respect to this clone: The junction shows a germline mismatch at one end, possibly a read error. The J gene is TRBJ2-1, the V gene TRBV28; 9 positions agree with TRBD2. Germline V CDR1 and CDR2: MDHEN, SYDVKM. This CDR3 contains 15 residues. For the CDR3, the DNA is TGTGCCAGCAGTTTAAGGCTAGCGGGACTTGGGCTCGAGATCTTC. Its protein product is CASSLRLAGLGLEIF. Full variable domain (rest looked up from reference TRBV28 and TRBJ2-1): DVKVTQSSRYLVKRTGEKVFLECVQDMDHENMFWYRQDPGLGLRLIYFSYDVKMKEKGDIPEGYSVSREKKERFSLILESASTNQTSMYLCASSLRLAGLGLEIFGPGTRLTVL.

This clone occurred once. V gene TRBV5-4 combines with J gene TRBJ2-5; D is unresolved. Germline CDR1 is SGHNT and CDR2 is YYREEE (reference sequence). The length of the CDR3 is 14 residues. Deletions cut 2 bases from V and 7 bases from J, with 15 bases between. The CDR3 here is CASSFQQSSGTQYF. The CDR3 nucleotides read TGTGCCAGCAGCTTTCAACAGTCCTCGGGGACCCAGTACTTC.

The rearrangement uses TRBV28 and TRBJ2-4, with TRBD2 matching over 8 bases. There are 15 residues in the CDR3. Per the germline V gene, CDR1 is MDHEN and CDR2 is SYDVKM. Trimming took 7 bases from V and 0 from J; bases not matched to a gene: 5. The CDR3, as DNA: TGTGCCAGCACCACGGGGGGGGTAGCCAAAAACATTCAGTACTTC. Its protein product is CASTTGGVAKNIQYF.

V usage is TRBV7-9 and J usage is TRBJ2-7; unclear D gene. This CDR3 is 14 amino acids long. The germline V gene encodes CDR1 SEHNR and CDR2 FQNEAQ (reference sequence). V dropped 0 bases and J dropped 0 bases, with 6 bases sitting between them. Here the CDR3 DNA reads TGTGCCAGCAGCTTAGCGGCTAGCTCCTACGAGCAGTACTTC. Protein sequence: CASSLAASSYEQYF. The whole variable domain, remainder taken from reference TRBV7-9 and TRBJ2-7, is DTGVSQNPRHKITKRGQNVTFRCDPISEHNRLYWYRQTLGQGPEFLTYFQNEAQLEKSRLLSDRFSAERPKGSFSTLEIQRTEQGDSAMYLCASSLAASSYEQYFGPGTRLTVT.

The chain recombines TRBV30 with TRBJ2-1; 8 bases match TRBD1. This CDR3 comprises 12 residues. Trimming cost V 1 base and J 9 bases; bases outside gene matches: 2. Germline lookup yields CDR1 GTSNPN and CDR2 SVGIG (reference sequence). As DNA, the CDR3 is TGTGCCTGGAGTGGCACAGGGGGTGAGCAGTTCTTC. It translates to CAWSGTGGEQFF.

This sequence joins TRBV5-1 and TRBJ2-1; D gene uncertain. This CDR3 spans 15 amino acids. Germline CDR1 and CDR2: SGHRS and YFSETQ. Trimming took 1 base from V and 6 from J, leaving 14 bases between them. CDR3 amino acids: CASSLSLGLPNEQFF. Written as DNA, the CDR3 is TGCGCCAGCAGCTTGTCTCTAGGCCTACCCAATGAGCAGTTCTTC.

The V gene is TRBV6-5, the J gene TRBJ2-3, with no clear D. The CDR3 spans 15 residues. V gave up 6 bases and J gave up 4 bases, with 17 bases separating them. Germline-derived CDR1 and CDR2 are MNHEY and SVGAGI. The CDR3 DNA sequence: TGTGCCAGCAGATCCCACTCCCGTAGGCCAGATACGCAGTATTTT. Encoded protein: CASRSHSRRPDTQYF.

This chain uses TRBV7-2 with TRBJ2-2; 10 bases fit TRBD1. This CDR3 comprises 16 residues. Germline V gene sequence: CDR1 SGHTA, CDR2 FQGNSA. The J segment lost 3 bases and the V segment lost 4 bases, leaving 5 bases of the junction unmatched. The CDR3 DNA sequence: TGTGCCAGCAGCTCCAGACAGGGGGCAGACACCGGGGAGCTGTTTTTT. Protein product: CASSSRQGADTGELFF.